A single sample gave rise to the 2 T cell receptor beta chains below, sequenced in a study of blood T cell dynamics during melanoma immunotherapy. Time point denoted: pre-treatment baseline. Assay used: immunoSEQ multiplex PCR; TCRdb lists only in-frame clones, some missing. The sample contains around 10,000 clones, roughly four fifths of which appear only once. The specimen was blood, collected from a patient treated with checkpoint blockade. Receptors originate from a human donor with melanoma.

J is TRBJ2-7 and V is TRBV19, with 9 bases identical to TRBD2. The V segment lost 3 bases and the J segment 0 bases; nucleotides outside the gene matches: 3. CDR1 is LNHDA, CDR2 SQIVND, per germline (reference sequence). This CDR3 has 15 amino acids. The CDR3 loop is CASSIRAGGSYEQYF. CDR3 DNA: TGTGCCAGTAGTATTCGAGCGGGGGGCTCCTACGAGCAGTACTTC.

This chain connects TRBV18 to TRBJ2-2, with D perhaps given as TRBD1 or TRBD2 (5 bases each). Per germline, CDR1 KGHSH and CDR2 LQKENI. Deletions cut 0 bases from V and 6 bases from J, with 11 bases between. CDR3 size: 15 residues. The CDR3 sequence is CASSPPSGGAGELFF. The CDR3 DNA follows: TGTGCCAGCTCACCACCGAGTGGGGGAGCCGGGGAGCTGTTTTTT.